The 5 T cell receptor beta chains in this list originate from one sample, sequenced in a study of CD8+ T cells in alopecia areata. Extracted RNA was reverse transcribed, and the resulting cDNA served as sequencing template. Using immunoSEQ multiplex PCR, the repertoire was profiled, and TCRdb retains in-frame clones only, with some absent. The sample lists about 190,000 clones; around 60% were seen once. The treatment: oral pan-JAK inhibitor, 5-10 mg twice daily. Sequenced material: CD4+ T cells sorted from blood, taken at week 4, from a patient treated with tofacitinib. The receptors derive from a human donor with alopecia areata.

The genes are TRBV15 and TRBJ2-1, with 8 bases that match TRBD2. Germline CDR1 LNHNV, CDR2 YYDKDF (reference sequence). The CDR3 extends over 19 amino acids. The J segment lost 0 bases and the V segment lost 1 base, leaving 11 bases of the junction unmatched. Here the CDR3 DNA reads TGTGCCACCAGCAGAGGAAGGGCGGGAGGCTACGGCTCCTACAATGAGCAGTTCTTC. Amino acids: CATSRGRAGGYGSYNEQFF.

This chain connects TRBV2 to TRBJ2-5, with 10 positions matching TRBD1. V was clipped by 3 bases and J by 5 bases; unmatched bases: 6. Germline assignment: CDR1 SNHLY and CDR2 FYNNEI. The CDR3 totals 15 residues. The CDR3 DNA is TGTGCCAGCAGTGAGGACAGGGGGTCCCGGGAGACCCAGTACTTC. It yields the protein CASSEDRGSRETQYF.

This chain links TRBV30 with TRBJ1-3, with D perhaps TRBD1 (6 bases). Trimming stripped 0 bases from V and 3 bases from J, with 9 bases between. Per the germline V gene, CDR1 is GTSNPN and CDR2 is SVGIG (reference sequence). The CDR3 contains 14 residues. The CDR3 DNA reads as TGTGCCTGGAGTGTATCAGGGGTTGGAAACACCATATATTTT. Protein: CAWSVSGVGNTIYF.

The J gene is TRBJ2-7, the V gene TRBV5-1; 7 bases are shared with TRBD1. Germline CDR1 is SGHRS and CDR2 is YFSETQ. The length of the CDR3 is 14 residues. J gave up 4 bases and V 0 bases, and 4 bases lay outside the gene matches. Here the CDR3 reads CASSLGGQRYEQYF. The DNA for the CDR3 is TGCGCCAGCAGCTTGGGGGGACAGAGATACGAGCAGTACTTC.

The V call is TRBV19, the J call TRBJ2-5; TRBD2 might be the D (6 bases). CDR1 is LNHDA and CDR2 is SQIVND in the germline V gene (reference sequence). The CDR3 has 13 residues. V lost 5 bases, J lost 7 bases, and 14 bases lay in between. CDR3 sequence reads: CASSLGGTGTQYF. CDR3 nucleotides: TGTGCCAGTAGTCTGGGCGGGACGGGGACCCAGTACTTC.